One sample yielded the 19 T cell receptor beta chains listed below, sequenced in a study of blood T cell repertoires in COVID-19. This table comes from immunoSEQ multiplex PCR, and its TCRdb copy is limited to in-frame clones, with some not included. The table has 150,000 to 250,000 clones, 80% to 85% seen once. Material: PBMCs or T cells enriched from blood (not recorded which). These receptors came from a man aged 40-49 years who had recovered from COVID-19.

J is TRBJ2-1 and V is TRBV2, with D possibly being TRBD1 (5 bases). The CDR3 covers 14 residues. The V and J ends lost 4 bases and 6 bases respectively, with 13 bases between them. CDR1 is SNHLY and CDR2 is FYNNEI in the germline V gene. CDR3 amino acids: CASSGQTSGNEQFF. The CDR3 region has the DNA TGTGCCAGCAGTGGACAGACCTCGGGCAATGAGCAGTTCTTC.

This chain links TRBV4-2 with TRBJ2-3; 9 bases align to TRBD2. The CDR3 loop spans 15 amino acids. Per germline, CDR1 LGHNA and CDR2 YNFKEQ. V shed 6 bases, J shed 1 base, and the junction held 5 bases outside the gene matches. CDR3 sequence: CASRGAGGGTDTQYF. The CDR3 DNA reads as TGTGCCAGCAGGGGAGCGGGGGGCGGCACAGATACGCAGTATTTT.

On this clone: At one of its ends the junction is not consistent with the germline gene, which may arise from a read error. This rearrangement joins TRBV6-6 to TRBJ1-5; 8 positions agree with TRBD1. CDR1 and CDR2 (germline): MNHNY, SVGAGI (reference sequence). The CDR3 sequence is 15 residues long. The CDR3 loop reads CASRAGQGDNRPQHF. The CDR3 DNA reads as TGTGCCAGCAGGGCCGGACAGGGCGATAATCGGCCCCAGCATTTT.

The rearrangement uses TRBV12-3 or TRBV12-4 and TRBJ1-1; maybe TRBD1 (5 bases). V shed 4 bases and J shed 10 bases, with 13 bases lying between them. The CDR3 contains 12 residues. CDR3 sequence: CASSSHGAGAFF. The CDR3 nucleotides are TGTGCCAGCAGTTCACATGGGGCCGGAGCTTTCTTT.

The V gene is TRBV5-1, the J gene TRBJ1-6; perhaps TRBD1 as D (5 bases). With 4 bases removed from V and 8 bases from J, the gap between germline ends came to 28 bases. The CDR3 length is 19 residues. Germline CDR1 is SGHRS and CDR2 is YFSETQ. The CDR3, as DNA: TGCGCCAGCAGCCCCTATCCGGGGGGGACCTTTGTCGAGTATTCACCCCTCCACTTT. Translated, it gives CASSPYPGGTFVEYSPLHF.

J is TRBJ1-1 and V is TRBV3-1 (or the pseudogene TRBV3-2); 11 nucleotides match TRBD1. This CDR3 contains 16 residues. The trim removed 4 bases at V and 4 bases at J, leaving 8 bases unmatched. Germline V CDR1 and CDR2: LGHDT, YNNKEL (reference sequence). The CDR3 reads CASSLWTGGSATEAFF. DNA for the CDR3: TGTGCCAGCAGCCTTTGGACAGGGGGCTCGGCCACTGAAGCTTTCTTT.

This clone was counted a few times. The J gene is TRBJ2-7, the V gene TRBV19; 8 bases fit TRBD2. The CDR3 loop spans 15 amino acids. With V trimmed by 5 bases and J by 3 bases, 9 bases remained unmatched. The V gene's germline CDR1 is LNHDA and CDR2 SQIVND (reference sequence). Here the CDR3 DNA reads TGTGCCAGTAGTTCCGCCGGGAGGGACGGCTACGAGCAGTACTTC. It specifies CASSSAGRDGYEQYF.

J is TRBJ1-5 and V is TRBV6-6; the match to TRBD1 covers 8 bases. This CDR3 comprises 16 residues. J gave up 4 bases and V 6 bases, and 11 bases lay outside the gene matches. Germline CDR1 reads MNHNY; CDR2 reads SVGAGI (reference sequence). The DNA for the CDR3 is TGTGCCAGCAGCCCACTAAGGACAGGGCATAATCAGCCCCAGCATTTT. Residues: CASSPLRTGHNQPQHF.

The chain combines TRBV5-1 with TRBJ1-6; TRBD1 agrees at 11 bases. V dropped 5 bases and J dropped 5; count of bases not matched to a gene: 6. CDR3 length: 16 residues. Germline V CDR1 and CDR2: SGHRS, YFSETQ. This chain's CDR3 is CASRPGTGGNNSPLHF. The DNA for the CDR3 is TGCGCCAGCAGGCCCGGGACAGGGGGTAATAATTCACCCCTCCACTTT. The full variable domain, completed using reference TRBV5-1 and TRBJ1-6, is KAGVTQTPRYLIKTRGQQVTLSCSPISGHRSVSWYQQTPGQGLQFLFEYFSETQRNKGNFPGRFSGRQFSNSRSEMNVSTLELGDSALYLCASRPGTGGNNSPLHFGNGTRLTVT.

The chain employs TRBV5-1 and TRBJ2-2; 9 bases align to TRBD1. This CDR3 has 15 amino acids. Germline-derived CDR1 and CDR2 are SGHRS and YFSETQ. V was pared by 4 bases and J by 7 bases, with 8 bases of the junction left unmatched. CDR3 in amino acids: CASSPTRQGGGELFF. DNA of the CDR3: TGCGCCAGCAGCCCAACCCGACAGGGGGGCGGGGAGCTGTTTTTT.

V usage is TRBV7-6 and J usage is TRBJ1-1, with D uncertain. Germline CDR1 is SGHVS and CDR2 is FNYEAQ. The CDR3 runs to 15 residues. V was clipped by 5 bases and J by 0 bases, with 13 bases between them. The chain's CDR3 is CASSQTSGMNTEAFF. DNA of the CDR3: TGTGCCAGCAGCCAAACCTCAGGAATGAACACTGAAGCTTTCTTT. Full variable domain (outside the CDR3, taken from reference TRBV7-6 and TRBJ1-1): GAGVSQSPRYKVTKRGQDVALRCDPISGHVSLYWYRQALGQGPEFLTYFNYEAQQDKSGLPNDRFSAERPEGSISTLTIQRTEQRDSAMYRCASSQTSGMNTEAFFGQGTRLTVV.

The V call is TRBV3-1 (or the pseudogene TRBV3-2), the J call TRBJ2-7; a weak D match, TRBD1 (7 bases). V was pared by 8 bases and J by 3 bases, with 23 bases between. Germline loops: CDR1 LGHDT, CDR2 YNNKEL (reference sequence). There are 16 residues in the CDR3. CDR3 bases: TGTGCCAGCTCCTCCGGCCGGAGGGGGCGAAGCTACGAGCAGTACTTC. Translating it yields CASSSGRRGRSYEQYF.

This chain links TRBV27 with TRBJ2-1, with TRBD1 matching over 7 bases. Germline CDR1 MNHEY, CDR2 SMNVEV (reference sequence). V dropped 7 bases and J dropped 9; count of bases not matched to a gene: 12. The CDR3 loop spans 14 amino acids. The CDR3 coding sequence is TGTGCCAGCATCTCAGGGGGAACGGGGAGTGAGCAGTTCTTC. The encoded protein is CASISGGTGSEQFF.

J is TRBJ2-7 and V is TRBV27; TRBD2 aligns across 8 bases. The germline CDR1 and CDR2 sequences are MNHEY and SMNVEV (reference sequence). The length of the CDR3 is 18 residues. With V trimmed by 1 base and J by 3 bases, 14 bases remained unmatched. CDR3 sequence reads: CASSLYPRRGASRYEQYF. The DNA for the CDR3 is TGTGCCAGCAGTTTATATCCCCGGCGGGGGGCCTCCCGCTACGAGCAGTACTTC.

Only a few counts were recorded for this clone. The J gene is TRBJ1-3, the V gene TRBV24-1; D is unresolved. Germline V CDR1 and CDR2: KGHDR, SFDVKD. Between the trimmed V and J ends, which lost 5 bases and 4 bases, there was a span of 8 bases. The CDR3 has 13 residues. The CDR3 sequence is CATSGAQGNTIYF. The CDR3 region has the DNA TGTGCCACCAGTGGGGCTCAAGGAAACACCATATATTTT.

The gene calls are TRBV5-8 and TRBJ1-1; a weak D match, TRBD1 (6 bases). The germline V and J ends were trimmed by 2 bases and 3 bases, with 8 bases remaining between them. Germline CDR1 reads SGHTS; CDR2 reads YDEGEE. CDR3 length: 13 amino acids. The chain's CDR3 is CASSLNRDTEAFF. In nucleotides, the CDR3 is TGTGCCAGCAGCTTAAACAGGGACACTGAAGCTTTCTTT.

This clone was found a few times. The chain has TRBV5-1 and TRBJ2-7; TRBD2 agrees at 15 bases. The V segment lost 4 bases and the J segment 4 bases; nucleotides outside the gene matches: 3. Germline assignment: CDR1 SGHRS and CDR2 YFSETQ. This CDR3 region has 15 residues. The CDR3 DNA is TGCGCCAGCAGCCCGGGACTAGCGGGGGGTTACGAGCAGTACTTC. Protein: CASSPGLAGGYEQYF.

This clone was recorded a few times. The chain has TRBV5-5 and TRBJ2-3; no clear D gene. Trimming stripped 1 base from V and 4 bases from J, with 7 bases between. The CDR3 loop spans 13 amino acids. The germline V gene encodes CDR1 SGHKS and CDR2 YYEKEE (reference sequence). DNA for the CDR3: TGTGCCAGCAGCTTGTCAATTTCAGATACGCAGTATTTT. This sequence encodes CASSLSISDTQYF.

The chain uses TRBV29-1 and TRBJ1-2, with TRBD1 matching over 11 bases. The CDR3 runs 14 residues. V gave up 3 bases and J gave up 4 bases; unmatched junction bases: 4. Germline V lookup: CDR1 SQVTM, CDR2 ANQGSEA. CDR3 bases: TGCAGCGTTGATAATGGACAGGGGGCCTATGGCTACACCTTC. Its protein is CSVDNGQGAYGYTF.